This T cell receptor beta chain was identified during a study of blood T cell repertoires in COVID-19. The wider study: The samples span acute and convalescent COVID-19 from the United States, Italy and Spain. PBMCs, B-cell-depleted T cells, or T cells provided the cDNA or gDNA that made up the material.

The table came from immunoSEQ multiplex PCR; TCRdb's copy has only in-frame clones and leaves some out. The table includes about 210,000 clones, about 92% detected once. Germline lookup yields CDR1 MDHEN and CDR2 SYDVKM. The CDR3 extends over 16 amino acids. The ends lost 2 bases at V and 4 bases at J; junction bases unmatched: 6. The chain joins TRBV28 to TRBJ1-1; 11 positions match TRBD1. The sequenced sample consisted of peripheral blood. The receptor comes from a man aged 30-40 years with acute or convalescent COVID-19. CDR3 nucleotides: TGTGCCAGCAGTTTAGGTTGGGGGACAGGGGGCACTGAAGCTTTCTTT. It yields the protein CASSLGWGTGGTEAFF.